The 31 T cell receptor beta chains below were found in one sample sequenced in a study of cytomegalovirus exposure and HLA in healthy donors. With 60 Vbeta and 13 Jbeta primers, the PCR was carried out. Using immunoSEQ multiplex PCR, the repertoire was profiled, and TCRdb retains in-frame clones only, with some absent. This sample has 85,000 to 100,000 clones, with over 70% found just once. Specimen: PBMCs. These receptor sequences come from a girl aged 2-10 years in good health and CMV-seropositive.

The chain recombines TRBV6-7 with TRBJ2-1; unclear D gene. TRBV6-7 is identified as an open reading frame with a role that is uncertain. This CDR3 contains 16 residues. V was trimmed by 7 bases and J by 0 bases, leaving 16 bases between them. CDR3: CASTTWLTSSYNEQFF. The CDR3 DNA reads TGTGCCAGCACCACGTGGCTCACAAGCTCCTACAATGAGCAGTTCTTC.

The chain links TRBV4-3 to TRBJ1-1; D remains unclear. Germline loops: CDR1 LGHNA, CDR2 YSLEER. Trimming took 0 bases from V and 11 from J, leaving 16 bases between them. The length of the CDR3 is 14 residues. This CDR3 is CASSQEGREGNAFF. In DNA, the CDR3 is TGCGCCAGCAGCCAAGAAGGGAGAGAGGGAAATGCTTTCTTT.

The chain employs TRBV9 and TRBJ1-4; D unresolved. Germline V CDR1 and CDR2: SGDLS, YYNGEE. The CDR3 loop spans 18 amino acids. V lost 0 bases, J lost 1 base, and 16 bases lay in between. CDR3 nucleotides: TGTGCCAGCAGCGTAGGGTTACGAGGGAATGGAACTAATGAAAAACTGTTTTTT. It encodes CASSVGLRGNGTNEKLFF.

The genes are TRBV28 and TRBJ2-1, with TRBD1 matching 7 bases. The CDR3 has 14 amino acids. Germline loops: CDR1 MDHEN, CDR2 SYDVKM. After removal of 6 bases from V and 6 bases from J, the junction contained 8 bases not matched to a gene. The CDR3 bases are TGTGCCAGCAGCTCCCGGGACAGCACCAATGAGCAGTTCTTC. Its protein is CASSSRDSTNEQFF.

The chain uses TRBV4-1 and TRBJ2-7, with TRBD1 as a possible D gene (5 bases). Trimming cost V 4 bases and J 3 bases, with 16 bases left between them. The CDR3 spans 15 residues. The germline CDR1 and CDR2 sequences are MGHRA and YSYEKL. The CDR3 loop reads CASSRVTAPDYEQYF. The DNA for the CDR3 is TGCGCCAGCAGCCGAGTGACAGCTCCCGACTACGAGCAGTACTTC.

This clone came up a few times. This chain joins TRBV2 and TRBJ2-3, with 10 nucleotides matching TRBD2. The V segment lost 7 bases and the J segment 2 bases; nucleotides outside the gene matches: 6. The germline V gene encodes CDR1 SNHLY and CDR2 FYNNEI. The CDR3 has 15 residues. The CDR3 bases are TGTGCCAGCAAGGCTAGCGGGGGTTACACAGATACGCAGTATTTT. It specifies CASKASGGYTDTQYF.

The chain joins TRBV28 to TRBJ1-2; tentative D call: TRBD1 (5 bases). The CDR3 is 15 residues long. From germline, CDR1 is MDHEN and CDR2 SYDVKM. V lost 6 bases, J lost 4 bases, and 18 bases lay in between. CDR3 loop: CASSSAGPSVYGYTF. In DNA form, the CDR3 reads TGTGCCAGCAGCAGTGCAGGGCCCTCCGTCTATGGCTACACCTTC.

The chain joins TRBV6-1 to TRBJ1-5; the match to TRBD1 covers 7 bases. Germline V lookup: CDR1 MNHNS, CDR2 SASEGT. CDR3 length: 14 residues. V was pared by 9 bases and J by 2 bases, with 7 bases of the junction left unmatched. DNA of the CDR3: TGTGCCAGTACGTCAGGACAGGGCAATCAGCCCCAGCATTTT. Translation gives CASTSGQGNQPQHF.

The chain recombines TRBV6-5 with TRBJ1-1; perhaps TRBD1 as D (5 bases). V was trimmed by 0 bases and J by 1 base, leaving 9 bases between them. The CDR3 spans 15 residues. Germline V gene data show CDR1 as MNHEY and CDR2 as SVGAGI. CDR3 region: CASSYSGARNTEAFF. The CDR3 nucleotides are TGTGCCAGCAGTTACTCAGGGGCAAGGAACACTGAAGCTTTCTTT.

The rearrangement joins TRBV2 to TRBJ1-1, with D possibly TRBD1 on 5 matching bases. There are 14 residues in the CDR3. The germline V gene has CDR1 SNHLY and CDR2 FYNNEI. V was clipped by 3 bases and J by 5 bases, with 13 bases between them. The CDR3 is CASSDTGVGTEAFF. CDR3 nucleotide sequence: TGTGCCAGCAGTGATACGGGGGTGGGGACTGAAGCTTTCTTT.

The chain carries TRBV6-5 and TRBJ1-5; 9 bases are a match to TRBD1. After removal of 6 bases from V and 6 bases from J, the junction contained 3 bases not matched to a gene. CDR3 size: 13 residues. Germline V gene lookup returns CDR1 MNHEY and CDR2 SVGAGI. The CDR3 loop is CASRQGARQPQHF. CDR3 nucleotides: TGTGCCAGCAGACAGGGGGCCCGTCAGCCCCAGCATTTT.

The chain is built from TRBV9 and TRBJ2-1; 8 positions agree with TRBD2. Trimming at V came to 4 bases and at J to 10 bases, leaving 16 bases not matched to a gene. CDR3 length: 16 amino acids. The germline V gene has CDR1 SGDLS and CDR2 YYNGEE. The CDR3 sequence is CASSHQQGTSAREQFF. The CDR3 DNA sequence: TGTGCCAGCAGCCACCAGCAGGGGACTAGTGCACGGGAGCAGTTCTTC. The whole variable domain, remainder taken from reference TRBV9 and TRBJ2-1, is DSGVTQTPKHLITATGQRVTLRCSPRSGDLSVYWYQQSLDQGLQFLIQYYNGEERAKGNILERFSAQQFPDLHSELNLSSLELGDSALYFCASSHQQGTSAREQFFGPGTRLTVL.

The chain has TRBV29-1 and TRBJ1-1, with 7 bases lining up with TRBD1. Germline V gene sequence: CDR1 SQVTM, CDR2 ANQGSEA. Trimming took 6 bases from V and 12 from J; bases not matched to a gene: 10. This CDR3 is built from 11 residues. This CDR3 reads CSVENDRVTFF. CDR3 coding DNA: TGCAGCGTCGAGAACGACAGGGTAACTTTCTTT.

The V call is TRBV19, the J call TRBJ2-7; 11 bases are shared with TRBD2. The length of the CDR3 is 16 residues. Losses at the gene ends were 4 bases for V and 2 bases for J; bases not matched to a gene: 7. The germline gives CDR1 LNHDA, CDR2 SQIVND (reference sequence). The CDR3, as DNA: TGTGCCAGTAGTAGGGCGGCTAGCGGGGGGACCTACGAGCAGTACTTC. Translating gives CASSRAASGGTYEQYF.

The chain employs TRBV6-1 and TRBJ2-1; 7 positions match TRBD2. V shed 3 bases and J 7 bases; nucleotides not matched to a gene: 9. Germline CDR1 is MNHNS and CDR2 is SASEGT. This CDR3 contains 15 residues. The CDR3 DNA reads TGTGCCAGCAGTGAGCGGACTAGTTCATTGAATGAGCAGTTCTTC. Its translation: CASSERTSSLNEQFF.

The CDR3 loop reads CAWMARGLSGANVLTF. The CDR3 DNA is TGTGCCTGGATGGCCAGGGGGCTCTCTGGGGCCAACGTCCTGACTTTC. V and J are TRBV30 and TRBJ2-6; 8 bases are shared with TRBD1. Looked up from germline, CDR1 is GTSNPN and CDR2 is SVGIG (reference sequence). With V trimmed by 4 bases and J by 0 bases, 5 bases remained unmatched. This CDR3 is 16 amino acids long.

The chain recombines TRBV19 with TRBJ1-1, with 7 bases lining up with TRBD1. The CDR3 is 14 residues long. From germline, CDR1 is LNHDA and CDR2 SQIVND (reference sequence). Unmatched junction bases numbered 4, after V lost 2 bases and J lost 4 bases. The chain's CDR3 is CASSIRNRGTEAFF. Here the CDR3 DNA reads TGTGCCAGTAGTATACGCAACAGGGGCACTGAAGCTTTCTTT.

The rearrangement links TRBV27 to TRBJ2-7, with D perhaps matching TRBD2 (6 bases). Trimming took off 7 bases at V and 2 bases at J, with 15 bases between the two ends. Per the germline V gene, CDR1 is MNHEY and CDR2 is SMNVEV (reference sequence). The CDR3 is 14 residues long. CDR3 DNA: TGTGCCAGCAAGGAAACGGGACTTACCTACGAGCAGTACTTC. Translating gives CASKETGLTYEQYF.

V and J are TRBV18 and TRBJ1-1; TRBD1 aligns across 10 bases. This CDR3 is built from 17 residues. Germline V CDR1 and CDR2: KGHSH, LQKENI. Losses at the gene ends were 3 bases for V and 1 base for J; bases not matched to a gene: 8. The CDR3 DNA reads as TGTGCCAGCTCACCCACGACAGGGGGCCAGGGGAACACTGAAGCTTTCTTT. Translation gives CASSPTTGGQGNTEAFF.

This clone turned up a few times. V and J are TRBV25-1 and TRBJ1-5; possible D gene TRBD1, 6 bases. The CDR3 totals 14 residues. Trimming shortened V by 8 bases and J by 5 bases, and 16 bases separated the two germline ends. The germline gives CDR1 MGHDK, CDR2 SYGVNS. The DNA for the CDR3 is TGTGCCAGCGGTCCCTCGGGGGGCGATCAGCCCCAGCATTTT. Amino acids: CASGPSGGDQPQHF.

Only a few counts were recorded for this clone. The V gene is TRBV6-5, the J gene TRBJ2-3; 12 bases match TRBD2. The germline V gene has CDR1 MNHEY and CDR2 SVGAGI. This CDR3 has 15 residues. The trim removed 5 bases at V and 4 bases at J, leaving 4 bases unmatched. CDR3 loop: CASSRTSGDADTQYF. CDR3 nucleotide sequence: TGTGCCAGCAGTCGGACTAGCGGGGATGCAGATACGCAGTATTTT.

This clone has more than one count but fewer than ten. The rearrangement uses TRBV27 and TRBJ1-5; a weak D match, TRBD1 (6 bases). V was clipped by 3 bases and J by 4 bases, with 13 bases between them. In germline, CDR1 is MNHEY, CDR2 SMNVEV (reference sequence). The CDR3 sequence is 15 residues long. The CDR3 DNA is TGTGCCAGCAGTTTGATACAGGGTGGTAATCAGCCCCAGCATTTT. Amino acids: CASSLIQGGNQPQHF.

This rearrangement joins TRBV6-1 to TRBJ2-3; the D is unclear. This CDR3 has 16 amino acids. Trimming took 3 bases from V and 1 from J, leaving 14 bases between them. CDR1 and CDR2 from the germline V gene are MNHNS and SASEGT. The CDR3 nucleotides are TGTGCCAGCAGTGATTTGGAGCAGTCGGGCACAGATACGCAGTATTTT. It yields the protein CASSDLEQSGTDTQYF.

The chain joins TRBV25-1 to TRBJ2-2, with D uncertain. Per germline, CDR1 MGHDK and CDR2 SYGVNS. This CDR3 is built from 16 residues. V lost 2 bases and J lost 1, with 11 bases in between. DNA of the CDR3: TGTGCCAGCAGTGAAACCCACAGAAAGAACACCGGGGAGCTGTTTTTT. Translated, it gives CASSETHRKNTGELFF.

The rearrangement links TRBV28 to TRBJ1-1; 8 bases are shared with TRBD1. V was clipped by 2 bases and J by 10 bases; unmatched bases: 0. CDR1 and CDR2 (germline): MDHEN, SYDVKM. This CDR3 contains 11 residues. This CDR3 is CASSLGTGAFF. The DNA of the CDR3 is TGTGCCAGCAGTTTAGGGACAGGAGCTTTCTTT.

The CDR3 DNA is TGTGCCAGCAGTTACTCAGGGGGAGATGGCTACACCTTC. Protein product: CASSYSGGDGYTF. This sequence joins TRBV6-5 and TRBJ1-2; D is perhaps TRBD1 (6 bases). Trimming left V 0 bases short and J 6 bases short, with 8 bases between. This CDR3 is 13 amino acids long. Per the germline V gene, CDR1 is MNHEY and CDR2 is SVGAGI.

The chain combines TRBV19 with TRBJ1-1; D gene uncertain. The CDR3 spans 13 residues. Trimming cost V 8 bases and J 4 bases, with 14 bases left between them. CDR1 and CDR2 from the germline V gene are LNHDA and SQIVND (reference sequence). CDR3 residues: CASADRGGTEAFF. In nucleotides, the CDR3 is TGTGCCAGTGCTGATCGGGGAGGCACTGAAGCTTTCTTT.

The V and J genes are TRBV6-5 and TRBJ2-5; a possible D gene is TRBD2 (5 bases). This CDR3 has 12 residues. Trimming left V 7 bases short and J 5 bases short, with 11 bases between. Germline lookup yields CDR1 MNHEY and CDR2 SVGAGI. CDR3 residues: CASKPTGETQYF. The CDR3 DNA reads as TGTGCCAGCAAGCCCACGGGGGAGACCCAGTACTTC.

V usage is TRBV29-1 and J usage is TRBJ2-1, with 9 bases that match TRBD2. V was clipped by 7 bases and J by 6 bases; unmatched bases: 10. Germline CDR1 is SQVTM and CDR2 is ANQGSEA. This CDR3 has 14 residues. CDR3: CSGRMASGTNEQFF. The CDR3 bases are TGCAGCGGTCGGATGGCTAGCGGGACCAATGAGCAGTTCTTC.

This chain uses TRBV28 with TRBJ2-7, with D maybe TRBD1 (5 bases). V lost 6 bases to trimming and J lost 3 bases, with 21 bases between them. The CDR3 sequence is 16 residues long. Germline CDR1 is MDHEN and CDR2 is SYDVKM. The CDR3 sequence: CASSPTAGPYFYEQYF. Written as DNA, the CDR3 is TGTGCCAGCAGCCCCACCGCAGGGCCCTACTTCTACGAGCAGTACTTC.

This chain links TRBV27 with TRBJ1-2, with 7 positions matching TRBD1. The junction had 18 bases not matched to a gene; V was cut back by 4 bases and J by 1 base. Germline loops: CDR1 MNHEY, CDR2 SMNVEV (reference sequence). The CDR3 runs 19 residues. In nucleotides, the CDR3 is TGTGCCAGCAGTTACTCCTTAGGGGGCGAAGTCCCCCTTAACTATGGCTACACCTTC. As protein: CASSYSLGGEVPLNYGYTF.